This T cell receptor beta chain derives from a study of blood T cell repertoires in COVID-19. Study information: The United States, Italy and Spain provided the acute and convalescent COVID-19 samples. PBMCs, B-cell-depleted T cells, or T cells were the source of the cDNA or gDNA that made up the material.

Under the authors' procedure: Reference gene primer amplification in the assay estimated nucleated cell counts. Libraries were prepared by immunoSEQ multiplex PCR; TCRdb keeps only in-frame clonotypes and omits some of them. The V and J calls and clone size come from that table; D and trimming were worked out from the DNA. The sample yields about 200,000 clones, about 83% seen once. The CDR3 totals 17 residues. The V gene lost 0 bases and the J gene lost 10 bases, with 19 bases spanning the gap. Looked up from germline, CDR1 is MGHRA and CDR2 is YSYEKL. A Seattle source enrolled patients during active infection and followed them longitudinally.

Sequencing input: peripheral blood. The chain carries TRBV4-1 and TRBJ1-6; TRBD1 is a possible D gene (5 bases). The sequence derives from a person aged 70 to 79 with COVID-19, enrolled during active disease. The CDR3 DNA follows: TGCGCCAGCAGCCAAGAGGGGGGAGGACCGCCACTATCACCCCTCCACTTT. Its protein product is CASSQEGGGPPLSPLHF.